The T cell receptor beta chain described here comes from a study of T cells in Graves' hyperthyroidism and ophthalmopathy. Whole-study results and caveats: Most thyroid-expanded clonotypes above 0.001 were also found in blood.

The PBMCs were sourced from fresh peripheral blood (approximately 10 ml). The CDR3 is made up of 12 amino acids. The V end was cut by 4 bases, the J end by 6 bases, with 9 bases between. Germline CDR1 and CDR2: SEHNR and FQNEAQ (reference sequence). A remark on this clonotype: Antigen: not known.

TCR beta CDR3 regions were amplified from RNA. In the first-round RT-PCR of the TCR CDR3, the HTBI primer set was used. TCRdb re-called the multiplex PCR reads with MiXCR, one entry per CDR3 protein. The data contain hundreds of thousands of distinct CDR3 sequences, roughly 25% of them seen just once; the ten biggest clones take up around 11%. The chain has TRBV7-9 and TRBJ1-1; weak D call: TRBD1 (6 bases). Sequences were obtained from blood. This sequence originates from a woman aged 25 to 39 with Graves' ophthalmopathy. This chain's CDR3 is CASSSGGAEAFF. The CDR3 DNA is TGTGCCAGCAGCTCCGGGGGCGCTGAAGCTTTCTTT. The entire variable domain, with the rest obtained from reference TRBV7-9 and TRBJ1-1, is as follows: DTGVSQNPRHKITKRGQNVTFRCDPISEHNRLYWYRQTLGQGPEFLTYFQNEAQLEKSRLLSDRFSAERPKGSFSTLEIQRTEQGDSAMYLCASSSGGAEAFFGQGTRLTVV.